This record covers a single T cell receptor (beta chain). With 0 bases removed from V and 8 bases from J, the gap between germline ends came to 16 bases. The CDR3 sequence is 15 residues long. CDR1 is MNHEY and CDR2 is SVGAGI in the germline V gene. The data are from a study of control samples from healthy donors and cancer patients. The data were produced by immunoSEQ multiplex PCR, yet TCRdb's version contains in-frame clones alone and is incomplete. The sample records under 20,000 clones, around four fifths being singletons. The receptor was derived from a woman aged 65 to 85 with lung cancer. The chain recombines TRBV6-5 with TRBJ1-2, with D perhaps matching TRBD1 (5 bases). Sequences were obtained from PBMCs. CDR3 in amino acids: CASSYSTGPSGGYTF. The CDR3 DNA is TGTGCCAGCAGTTACTCGACGGGACCCTCGGGGGGCTACACCTTC.